This is a list of T cell receptor beta chains from one sample in a study of human thymus T cells. Sequenced by immunoSEQ multiplex PCR; TCRdb stores in-frame clones only, minus some. The profile covers 120,000 or so clones, with about 93% appearing a single time and approximately 0.022% taken by the ten largest. Material for sequencing was thymus tissue. The receptors originated from a boy younger than two with a congenital heart defect but otherwise immunologically healthy. CDR3s leave out the opening cysteine and the closing phenylalanine or tryptophan. The order of the fields is D gene, V gene, CDR3 length, J gene, CDR3 protein. A D gene is named only where the DNA matches it firmly.

d_call: NA
v_call: TRBV2
cdr3_length: 10
j_call: TRBJ1-2
cdr3_aa: ASRAANYGYT

d_call: NA
v_call: TRBV7-5
cdr3_length: 15
j_call: TRBJ2-7
cdr3_aa: ARSGVEKQGFHYEQY

d_call: TRBD2
v_call: TRBV5-3
cdr3_length: 12
j_call: TRBJ2-7
cdr3_aa: ARRPCLADYEQY

d_call: TRBD2
v_call: TRBV29-1
cdr3_length: 17
j_call: TRBJ2-7
cdr3_aa: SVEASSGGLLRGSYEQY

d_call: NA
v_call: TRBV5-4
cdr3_length: 16
j_call: TRBJ1-2
cdr3_aa: ASSLDQRSIEQGYGYT

d_call: NA
v_call: TRBV6-5
cdr3_length: 11
j_call: TRBJ1-1
cdr3_aa: ASMGTLGTEAF

d_call: TRBD1
v_call: TRBV15
cdr3_length: 16
j_call: TRBJ1-4
cdr3_aa: ATSRTGTGASGSEKLF

d_call: NA
v_call: TRBV19
cdr3_length: 13
j_call: TRBJ2-2
cdr3_aa: ASSIRAYRSGELF

d_call: TRBD1
v_call: TRBV27
cdr3_length: 14
j_call: TRBJ2-3
cdr3_aa: ASSSPRTGGRDTQY

d_call: TRBD1
v_call: TRBV6-5
cdr3_length: 13
j_call: TRBJ2-7
cdr3_aa: ASSSRSQGADEQY

d_call: TRBD1
v_call: TRBV28
cdr3_length: 13
j_call: TRBJ2-3
cdr3_aa: ASSPRDRREDTQY

d_call: NA
v_call: TRBV20-1
cdr3_length: 9
j_call: TRBJ2-2
cdr3_aa: SARGTGELF

d_call: TRBD1
v_call: TRBV28
cdr3_length: 14
j_call: TRBJ1-1
cdr3_aa: ASSFEGDRGRTEAF

d_call: NA
v_call: TRBV5-5
cdr3_length: 12
j_call: TRBJ1-2
cdr3_aa: ASSAGTGHYGYT

d_call: NA
v_call: TRBV6-5
cdr3_length: 13
j_call: TRBJ1-1
cdr3_aa: ASSKGGLRNTEAF

d_call: NA
v_call: TRBV10-3
cdr3_length: 15
j_call: TRBJ1-2
cdr3_aa: AISETSEGHFNYGYT

d_call: NA
v_call: TRBV7-2
cdr3_length: 14
j_call: TRBJ2-5
cdr3_aa: ASSLFPVKGNETQY

d_call: NA
v_call: TRBV25-1
cdr3_length: 10
j_call: TRBJ2-7
cdr3_aa: ASPNSSYEQY

d_call: TRBD2
v_call: TRBV4-1
cdr3_length: 14
j_call: TRBJ2-5
cdr3_aa: ASSQPRLAGEETQY

d_call: NA
v_call: TRBV5-4
cdr3_length: 12
j_call: TRBJ2-3
cdr3_aa: ACTGAPGADTQY

d_call: TRBD1
v_call: TRBV9
cdr3_length: 16
j_call: TRBJ2-2
cdr3_aa: ASSPRDRGISNTGELF

d_call: NA
v_call: TRBV27
cdr3_length: 13
j_call: TRBJ1-2
cdr3_aa: ASKPGEGANYGYT

d_call: NA
v_call: TRBV27
cdr3_length: 14
j_call: TRBJ1-6
cdr3_aa: ASSLWGPTYNSPLH

d_call: NA
v_call: TRBV28
cdr3_length: 9
j_call: TRBJ1-5
cdr3_aa: ASSNQTAQH

d_call: NA
v_call: TRBV5-4
cdr3_length: 11
j_call: TRBJ2-7
cdr3_aa: ASSLERDYEQY

d_call: NA
v_call: TRBV21-1
cdr3_length: 14
j_call: TRBJ2-7
cdr3_aa: ASSKERASGIYEQY

d_call: NA
v_call: TRBV5-6
cdr3_length: 14
j_call: TRBJ1-1
cdr3_aa: ASSLGTGTGRTEAF

d_call: NA
v_call: TRBV28
cdr3_length: 11
j_call: TRBJ2-5
cdr3_aa: ASSPRTGKTQY

d_call: NA
v_call: TRBV7-2
cdr3_length: 10
j_call: TRBJ2-5
cdr3_aa: ASSLGLETQY

d_call: TRBD1
v_call: TRBV6-6
cdr3_length: 12
j_call: TRBJ1-2
cdr3_aa: ASKRQGNYDGYT

d_call: NA
v_call: TRBV9
cdr3_length: 12
j_call: TRBJ2-3
cdr3_aa: ASSPRQAADTQY

d_call: TRBD2
v_call: TRBV4-3
cdr3_length: 14
j_call: TRBJ2-7
cdr3_aa: ASSQTQTSGGTEQY

d_call: NA
v_call: TRBV15
cdr3_length: 14
j_call: TRBJ1-1
cdr3_aa: ATSREVEGDDTEAF

d_call: NA
v_call: TRBV10-3
cdr3_length: 12
j_call: TRBJ1-2
cdr3_aa: AISDGLYAYGYT

d_call: NA
v_call: TRBV29-1
cdr3_length: 14
j_call: TRBJ2-2
cdr3_aa: SAQDRQPYNTGELF

d_call: TRBD2
v_call: TRBV9
cdr3_length: 15
j_call: TRBJ2-3
cdr3_aa: ASSVVTSGGTTDTQY

d_call: NA
v_call: TRBV14
cdr3_length: 12
j_call: TRBJ1-2
cdr3_aa: ASSQQQANYGYT

d_call: TRBD2
v_call: TRBV4-1
cdr3_length: 18
j_call: TRBJ2-2
cdr3_aa: ASSQARTSGGPPLSGELF

d_call: NA
v_call: TRBV19
cdr3_length: 13
j_call: TRBJ1-2
cdr3_aa: ASSTNTGRNYGYT

d_call: NA
v_call: TRBV6-1
cdr3_length: 10
j_call: TRBJ2-5
cdr3_aa: ASSESGETQY

d_call: TRBD1
v_call: TRBV5-6
cdr3_length: 14
j_call: TRBJ1-5
cdr3_aa: ASSSQGAGSNQPQH

d_call: TRBD1
v_call: TRBV5-4
cdr3_length: 14
j_call: TRBJ2-5
cdr3_aa: ASSYGDRGDQETQY

d_call: NA
v_call: TRBV5-6
cdr3_length: 9
j_call: TRBJ2-7
cdr3_aa: ASSFSYEQY

d_call: NA
v_call: TRBV5-6
cdr3_length: 9
j_call: TRBJ2-2
cdr3_aa: ASSLDGELF

d_call: TRBD2
v_call: TRBV7-2
cdr3_length: 14
j_call: TRBJ2-1
cdr3_aa: ASSPGAKRGGGEQF

d_call: NA
v_call: TRBV27
cdr3_length: 11
j_call: TRBJ2-7
cdr3_aa: ASSLSRAGEQY

d_call: NA
v_call: TRBV14
cdr3_length: 16
j_call: TRBJ1-1
cdr3_aa: ASSQIGVGILSNTEAF

d_call: NA
v_call: TRBV15
cdr3_length: 11
j_call: TRBJ2-7
cdr3_aa: ATSREKWYEQY

d_call: TRBD1
v_call: TRBV7-9
cdr3_length: 13
j_call: TRBJ2-3
cdr3_aa: ASSPRDRGPDTQY

d_call: NA
v_call: TRBV28
cdr3_length: 16
j_call: TRBJ1-1
cdr3_aa: ASSLTPYRSLLNTEAF

d_call: NA
v_call: TRBV7-9
cdr3_length: 12
j_call: TRBJ2-2
cdr3_aa: ASSVNHITGELF

d_call: NA
v_call: TRBV18
cdr3_length: 14
j_call: TRBJ2-3
cdr3_aa: ASSHEDSASTDTQY

d_call: NA
v_call: TRBV30
cdr3_length: 10
j_call: TRBJ2-7
cdr3_aa: AWSVTINEQY